The 17 T cell receptor beta chains reported below all come from one sample, sequenced in a study of identifying expanded T cells in peripheral blood. The table came from immunoSEQ multiplex PCR; TCRdb's copy has only in-frame clones and leaves some out. The table shows 45,000 to 60,000 clones, with over 80% occurring only once. The sequenced sample was blood. The source of these receptors is a person aged 18 to 69 in good health.

The chain joins TRBV5-1 to TRBJ2-1, with 9 bases identical to TRBD2. The CDR3 is 18 amino acids. Trimming cost V 1 base and J 0 bases; bases outside gene matches: 8. Germline V gene sequence: CDR1 SGHRS, CDR2 YFSETQ. The CDR3 nucleotides are TGCGCCAGCAGCTTGACGACTAGCGGCCCATCCTCCTACAATGAGCAGTTCTTC. Its protein is CASSLTTSGPSSYNEQFF.

The CDR3 is CASSVTSVNEQFF. The CDR3 DNA sequence: TGTGCCAGCAGCGTCACCAGTGTCAATGAGCAGTTCTTC. The chain carries TRBV11-2 and TRBJ2-1; D is undetermined. CDR1 and CDR2 from the germline V gene are SGHAT and FQNNGV. The CDR3 totals 13 residues. V was trimmed by 5 bases and J by 6 bases, leaving 11 bases between them.

The CDR3 loop reads CASSALPSGRRRNQETQYF. The CDR3 bases are TGTGCCAGCAGTGCCCTGCCTAGCGGGAGACGGCGGAACCAAGAGACCCAGTACTTC. This rearrangement joins TRBV6-1 to TRBJ2-5, with TRBD2 matching over 10 bases. The CDR3 spans 19 residues. The V gene's germline CDR1 is MNHNS and CDR2 SASEGT. V trimming: 4 bases; J trimming: 0 bases; junction bases outside the gene matches: 14.

This chain links TRBV7-2 with TRBJ1-1; D gene uncertain. V gave up 5 bases and J gave up 2 bases, with 12 bases separating them. Looked up from germline, CDR1 is SGHTA and CDR2 is FQGNSA. The CDR3 has 14 amino acids. The CDR3 sequence: CASSIRPTNTEAFF. DNA of the CDR3: TGTGCCAGCAGCATCCGACCGACCAACACTGAAGCTTTCTTT.

The sample holds many counts of this clone. The chain has TRBV18 and TRBJ1-6; 7 bases map to TRBD1. CDR1 is KGHSH and CDR2 is LQKENI in the germline V gene. The CDR3 runs 14 residues. V lost 1 base to trimming and J lost 10 bases; unmatched junction nucleotides: 4. CDR3 DNA: TGTGCCAGCTCACCACAGGGGGCTGGATCACCCCTCCACTTT. Protein: CASSPQGAGSPLHF.

V is TRBV4-2 and J is TRBJ2-3; TRBD2 matches at 16 bases. Germline values: CDR1 LGHNA, CDR2 YNFKEQ. Trimming removed 4 bases from V and 4 bases from J; junction bases left unmatched: 8. This CDR3 is 18 amino acids long. CDR3 residues: CASSPGTSGRVVADTQYF. In DNA, the CDR3 is TGTGCCAGCAGCCCCGGGACTAGCGGGAGGGTTGTCGCAGATACGCAGTATTTT.

The CDR3 DNA sequence: TGTGCCTGGAGTAAAGCCGGGACAGGGAAAAACATTCAGTACTTC. Amino acids: CAWSKAGTGKNIQYF. The gene calls are TRBV30 and TRBJ2-4, with 9 bases lining up with TRBD1. V was clipped by 2 bases and J by 4 bases; unmatched bases: 6. This CDR3 is built from 15 residues. CDR1 is GTSNPN, CDR2 SVGIG, per germline (reference sequence).

The chain couples TRBV6-6 to TRBJ2-3; possibly TRBD2 for D (6 bases). The CDR3 is 10 residues long. The V end lost 7 bases, the J end lost 11 bases, and 10 bases lay between the germline ends. Germline V lookup: CDR1 MNHNY, CDR2 SVGAGI (reference sequence). DNA of the CDR3: TGTGCCAGCACCGGGGAGGTGCAGTATTTT. Its protein product is CASTGEVQYF.

This clone was detected once. The chain uses TRBV5-1 and TRBJ2-5, with 12 nucleotides matching TRBD2. Germline V gives CDR1 SGHRS, CDR2 YFSETQ. The CDR3 covers 15 residues. The V gene end was trimmed by 4 bases and the J gene end by 4 bases; junction bases not matched to a gene: 5. Here the CDR3 reads CASSAGLAGTETQYF. CDR3 nucleotide sequence: TGCGCCAGCAGCGCCGGACTAGCGGGAACAGAGACCCAGTACTTC.

The chain carries TRBV9 and TRBJ1-3, with D perhaps TRBD1 (6 bases). V was shortened by 1 base and J by 1 base, with 9 bases between the two germline ends. The CDR3 extends over 15 amino acids. Germline assignment: CDR1 SGDLS and CDR2 YYNGEE. CDR3 residues: CASSVLGGSGNTIYF. CDR3 coding DNA: TGTGCCAGCAGCGTATTAGGGGGATCTGGAAACACCATATATTTT.

The chain employs TRBV18 and TRBJ1-2; D uncertain. V shed 3 bases and J shed 8 bases, with 16 bases lying between them. Germline loops: CDR1 KGHSH, CDR2 LQKENI. The CDR3 is 14 residues long. The CDR3 sequence: CASSPNGSPRGYTF. The CDR3 DNA is TGTGCCAGCTCACCGAATGGCAGCCCAAGAGGCTACACCTTC.

This sequence joins TRBV7-2 and TRBJ2-1; 9 bases agree with TRBD2. CDR1 is SGHTA and CDR2 is FQGNSA in the germline V gene. The CDR3 loop spans 16 amino acids. J was trimmed by 3 bases and V by 5 bases; bases with no gene match: 8. CDR3 DNA sequence: TGTGCCAGCAGCACGGCACGTAGCGGGGGCTACAATGAGCAGTTCTTC. Its protein is CASSTARSGGYNEQFF. The variable domain in full, completed from reference TRBV7-2 and TRBJ2-1, reads GAGVSQSPSNKVTEKGKDVELRCDPISGHTALYWYRQSLGQGLEFLIYFQGNSAPDKSGLPSDRFSAERTGGSVSTLTIQRTQQEDSAVYLCASSTARSGGYNEQFFGPGTRLTVL.

The V and J genes are TRBV27 and TRBJ2-1, with 9 bases aligning to TRBD1. Germline trimming cut 5 bases from V and 1 base from J; bases unmatched to any gene: 3. The CDR3 covers 15 residues. Germline CDR1 and CDR2: MNHEY and SMNVEV (reference sequence). CDR3 amino acids: CASSPDRGSYNEQFF. CDR3 nucleotide sequence: TGTGCCAGCAGTCCCGACAGGGGGTCCTACAATGAGCAGTTCTTC.

In DNA, the CDR3 is TGCAGCGTTGATCCTACTTTGGGGAATGAGCAGTTCTTC. Translated: CSVDPTLGNEQFF. This chain connects TRBV29-1 to TRBJ2-1, with D unresolved. Germline-derived CDR1 and CDR2 are SQVTM and ANQGSEA. The CDR3 is made up of 13 amino acids. V shed 3 bases and J shed 7 bases, with 13 bases lying between them.

The V call is TRBV5-1, the J call TRBJ1-2, with D possibly being TRBD1 (5 bases). V was pared by 2 bases and J by 6 bases, with 8 bases between. The V gene's germline CDR1 is SGHRS and CDR2 YFSETQ. The CDR3 loop spans 12 amino acids. The CDR3 is CASSLRGDGYTF. The CDR3 coding sequence is TGCGCCAGCAGCTTAAGGGGCGATGGCTACACCTTC.

The chain combines TRBV5-1 with TRBJ1-4, with 10 bases that match TRBD1. This CDR3 comprises 19 residues. The germline gives CDR1 SGHRS, CDR2 YFSETQ. After removal of 1 base from V and 3 bases from J, the junction contained 12 bases not matched to a gene. CDR3 sequence: CASSLKGQGFISANEKLFF. The CDR3, as DNA: TGCGCCAGCAGCTTGAAGGGACAGGGGTTTATTTCTGCTAATGAAAAACTGTTTTTT. Full variable domain (outside the CDR3, taken from reference TRBV5-1 and TRBJ1-4): KAGVTQTPRYLIKTRGQQVTLSCSPISGHRSVSWYQQTPGQGLQFLFEYFSETQRNKGNFPGRFSGRQFSNSRSEMNVSTLELGDSALYLCASSLKGQGFISANEKLFFGSGTQLSVL.

V usage is TRBV21-1 and J usage is TRBJ1-2; the table's D call of TRBD1 was not tested on the DNA. TRBV21-1 is labeled a pseudogene. The CDR3 contains 16 residues. This chain's CDR3 is CASSRSKGQGNYGYTF. The CDR3 nucleotides read TGTGCCAGCAGTCGCTCTAAGGGACAGGGTAACTATGGCTACACCTTC.